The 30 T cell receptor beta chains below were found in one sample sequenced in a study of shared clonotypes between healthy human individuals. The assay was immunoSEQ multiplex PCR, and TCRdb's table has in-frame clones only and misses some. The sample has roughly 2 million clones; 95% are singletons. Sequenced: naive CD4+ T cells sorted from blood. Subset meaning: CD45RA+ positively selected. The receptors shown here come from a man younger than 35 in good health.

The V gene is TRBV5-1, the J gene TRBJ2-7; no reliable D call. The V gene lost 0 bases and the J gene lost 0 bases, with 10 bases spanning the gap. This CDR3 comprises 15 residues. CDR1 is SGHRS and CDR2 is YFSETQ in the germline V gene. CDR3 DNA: TGCGCCAGCAGCTTGGTGCCAGGAGACTCCTACGAGCAGTACTTC. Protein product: CASSLVPGDSYEQYF.

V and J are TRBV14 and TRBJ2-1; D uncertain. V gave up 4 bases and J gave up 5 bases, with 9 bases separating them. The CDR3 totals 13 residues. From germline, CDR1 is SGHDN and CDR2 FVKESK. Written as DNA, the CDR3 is TGTGCCAGCAGCCTCCGGATTGACAATGAGCAGTTCTTC. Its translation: CASSLRIDNEQFF.

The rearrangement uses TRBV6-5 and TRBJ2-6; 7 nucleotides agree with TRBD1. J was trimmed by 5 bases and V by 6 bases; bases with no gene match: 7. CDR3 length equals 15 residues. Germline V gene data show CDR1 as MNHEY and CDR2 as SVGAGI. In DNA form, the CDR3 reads TGTGCCAGCAGACGTGACAGGGCCCGGGCCAACGTCCTGACTTTC. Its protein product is CASRRDRARANVLTF.

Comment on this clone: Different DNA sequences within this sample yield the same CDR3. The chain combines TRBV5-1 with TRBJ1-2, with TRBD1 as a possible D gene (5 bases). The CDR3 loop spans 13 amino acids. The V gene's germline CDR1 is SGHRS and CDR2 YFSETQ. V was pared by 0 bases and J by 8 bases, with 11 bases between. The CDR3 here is CASSLGQGGGYTF. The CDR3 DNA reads TGCGCCAGCAGCTTGGGGCAGGGCGGCGGCTACACCTTC.

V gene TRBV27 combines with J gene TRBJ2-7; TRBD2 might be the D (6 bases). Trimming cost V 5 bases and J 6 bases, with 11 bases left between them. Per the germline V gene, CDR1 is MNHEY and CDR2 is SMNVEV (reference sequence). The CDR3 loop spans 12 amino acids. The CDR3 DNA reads TGTGCCAGCAGTCATAGGGGAGGCGAGCAGTACTTC. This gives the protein CASSHRGGEQYF.

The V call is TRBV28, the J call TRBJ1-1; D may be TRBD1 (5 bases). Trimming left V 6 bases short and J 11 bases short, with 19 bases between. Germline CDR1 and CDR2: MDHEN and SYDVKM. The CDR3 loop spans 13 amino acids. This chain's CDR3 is CASRGDGVERAFF. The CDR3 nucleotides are TGTGCCAGCAGGGGGGACGGCGTTGAGCGGGCTTTCTTT.

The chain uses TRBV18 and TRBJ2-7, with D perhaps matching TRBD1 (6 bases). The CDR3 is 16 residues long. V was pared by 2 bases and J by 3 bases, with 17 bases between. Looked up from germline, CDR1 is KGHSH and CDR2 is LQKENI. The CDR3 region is CASSPKRSGDVYEQYF. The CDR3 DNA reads TGTGCCAGCTCACCAAAACGGTCAGGGGACGTCTACGAGCAGTACTTC.

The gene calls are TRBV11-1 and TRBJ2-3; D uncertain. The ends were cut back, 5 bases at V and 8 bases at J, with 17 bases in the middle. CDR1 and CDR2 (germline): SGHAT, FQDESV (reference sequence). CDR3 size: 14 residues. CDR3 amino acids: CASSIQIESTTQYF. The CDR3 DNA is TGTGCCAGCAGCATACAAATCGAGTCCACTACGCAGTATTTT.

The CDR3 nucleotides read TGCGCCACTAGGGAAACAGCCAATCCGAACACTGAAGCTTTCTTT. Residues: CATRETANPNTEAFF. The chain employs TRBV5-1 and TRBJ1-1; the D is unclear. The V gene lost 9 bases and the J gene lost 1 base, with 19 bases spanning the gap. The germline gives CDR1 SGHRS, CDR2 YFSETQ. The CDR3 totals 15 residues.

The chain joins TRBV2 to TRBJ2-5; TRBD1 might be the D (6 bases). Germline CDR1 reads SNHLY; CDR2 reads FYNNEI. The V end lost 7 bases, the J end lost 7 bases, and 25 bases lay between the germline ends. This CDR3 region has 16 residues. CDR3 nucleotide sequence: TGTGCCAGCACCCGCAGGGGCGAGGCAGGGCGGGTGACCCAGTACTTC. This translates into CASTRRGEAGRVTQYF.

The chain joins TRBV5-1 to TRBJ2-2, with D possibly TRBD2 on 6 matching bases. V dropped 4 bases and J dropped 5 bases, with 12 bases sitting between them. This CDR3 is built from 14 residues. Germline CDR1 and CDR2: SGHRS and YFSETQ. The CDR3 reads CASSPSGQTGELFF. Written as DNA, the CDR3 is TGCGCCAGCAGCCCGAGCGGGCAGACCGGGGAGCTGTTTTTT.

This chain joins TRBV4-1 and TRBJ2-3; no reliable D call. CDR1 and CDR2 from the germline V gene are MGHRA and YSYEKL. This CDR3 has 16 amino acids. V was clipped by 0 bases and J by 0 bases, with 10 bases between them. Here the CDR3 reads CASSQDRAFSTDTQYF. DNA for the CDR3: TGCGCCAGCAGCCAAGATCGGGCGTTTAGCACAGATACGCAGTATTTT.

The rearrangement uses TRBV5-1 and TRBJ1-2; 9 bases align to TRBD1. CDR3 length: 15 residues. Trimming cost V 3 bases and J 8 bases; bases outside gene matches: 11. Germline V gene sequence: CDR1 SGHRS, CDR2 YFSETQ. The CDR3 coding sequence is TGCGCCAGCAGCTCGGGTTCTACAGGGGGCGACGGCTACACCTTC. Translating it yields CASSSGSTGGDGYTF.

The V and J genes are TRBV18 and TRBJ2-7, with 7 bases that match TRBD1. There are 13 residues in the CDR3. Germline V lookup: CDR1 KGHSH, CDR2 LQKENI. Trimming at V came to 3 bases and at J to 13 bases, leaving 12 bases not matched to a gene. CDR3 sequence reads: CASSPRDSSPVYF. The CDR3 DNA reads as TGTGCCAGCTCACCTCGGGACAGCAGCCCAGTCTACTTC.

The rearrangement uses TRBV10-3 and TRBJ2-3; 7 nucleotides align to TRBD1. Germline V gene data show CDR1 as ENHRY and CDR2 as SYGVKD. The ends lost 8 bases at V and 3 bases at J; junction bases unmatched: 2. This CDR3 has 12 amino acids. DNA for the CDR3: TGTGCCATCGGACAGGCAACAGATACGCAGTATTTT. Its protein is CAIGQATDTQYF.

The CDR3 reads CASRFRGRSYGYTF. CDR3 bases: TGTGCAAGTCGCTTCAGGGGGCGTAGCTATGGCTACACCTTC. V usage is TRBV12-2 and J usage is TRBJ1-2; TRBD1, as called in the table, went unchecked against the DNA. TRBV12-2 is a known pseudogene. This CDR3 has 14 residues.

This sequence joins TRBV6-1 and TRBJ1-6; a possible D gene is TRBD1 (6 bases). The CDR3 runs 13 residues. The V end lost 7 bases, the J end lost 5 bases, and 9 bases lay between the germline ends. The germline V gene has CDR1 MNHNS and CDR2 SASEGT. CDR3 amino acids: CASTQGNNSPLHF. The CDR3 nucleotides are TGTGCCAGCACCCAGGGGAATAATTCACCCCTCCACTTT.

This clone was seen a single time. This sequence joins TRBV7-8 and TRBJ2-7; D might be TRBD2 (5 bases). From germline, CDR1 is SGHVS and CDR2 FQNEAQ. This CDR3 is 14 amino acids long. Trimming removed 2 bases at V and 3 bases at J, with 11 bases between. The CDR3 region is CASSLRRQIYEQYF. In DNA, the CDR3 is TGTGCCAGCAGCTTAAGGAGGCAAATCTACGAGCAGTACTTC.

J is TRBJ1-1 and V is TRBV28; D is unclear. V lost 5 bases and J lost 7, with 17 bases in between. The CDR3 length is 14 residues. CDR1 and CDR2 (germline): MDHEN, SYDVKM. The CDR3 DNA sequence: TGTGCCAGCAGTGGAACTCCTAACCTGTTTGAAGCTTTCTTT. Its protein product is CASSGTPNLFEAFF.

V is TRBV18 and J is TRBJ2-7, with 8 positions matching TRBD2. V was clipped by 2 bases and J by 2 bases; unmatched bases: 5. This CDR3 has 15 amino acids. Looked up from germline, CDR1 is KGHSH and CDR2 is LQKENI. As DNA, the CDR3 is TGTGCCAGCTCACCAGGGACTAGTACCGCCTACGAGCAGTACTTC. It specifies CASSPGTSTAYEQYF.

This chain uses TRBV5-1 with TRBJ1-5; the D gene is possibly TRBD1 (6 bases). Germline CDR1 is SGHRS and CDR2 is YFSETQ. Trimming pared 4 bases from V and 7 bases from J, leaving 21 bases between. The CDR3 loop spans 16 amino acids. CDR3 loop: CASSKGPEGVSQPQHF. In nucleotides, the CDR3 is TGCGCCAGCAGCAAGGGACCAGAGGGGGTCAGCCAGCCCCAGCATTTT. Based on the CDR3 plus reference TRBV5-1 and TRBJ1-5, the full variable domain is KAGVTQTPRYLIKTRGQQVTLSCSPISGHRSVSWYQQTPGQGLQFLFEYFSETQRNKGNFPGRFSGRQFSNSRSEMNVSTLELGDSALYLCASSKGPEGVSQPQHFGDGTRLSIL.

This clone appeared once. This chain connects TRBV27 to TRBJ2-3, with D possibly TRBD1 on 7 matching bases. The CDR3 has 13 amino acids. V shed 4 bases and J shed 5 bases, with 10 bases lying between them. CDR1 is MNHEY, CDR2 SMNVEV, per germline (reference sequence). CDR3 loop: CASSSQGGDTQYF. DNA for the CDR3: TGTGCCAGCAGTTCCCAGGGGGGAGATACGCAGTATTTT.

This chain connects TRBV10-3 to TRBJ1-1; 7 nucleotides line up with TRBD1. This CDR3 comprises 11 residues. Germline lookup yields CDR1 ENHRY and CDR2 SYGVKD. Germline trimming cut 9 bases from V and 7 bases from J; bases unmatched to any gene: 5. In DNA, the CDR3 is TGTGCCATAAGACAGGGTGTTGAAGCTTTCTTT. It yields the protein CAIRQGVEAFF.

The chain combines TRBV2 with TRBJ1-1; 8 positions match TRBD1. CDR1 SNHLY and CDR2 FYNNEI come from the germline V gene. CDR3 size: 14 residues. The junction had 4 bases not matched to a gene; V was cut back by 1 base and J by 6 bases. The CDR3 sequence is CASSEGGQGAEAFF. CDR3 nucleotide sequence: TGTGCCAGCAGTGAAGGAGGACAGGGCGCTGAAGCTTTCTTT.

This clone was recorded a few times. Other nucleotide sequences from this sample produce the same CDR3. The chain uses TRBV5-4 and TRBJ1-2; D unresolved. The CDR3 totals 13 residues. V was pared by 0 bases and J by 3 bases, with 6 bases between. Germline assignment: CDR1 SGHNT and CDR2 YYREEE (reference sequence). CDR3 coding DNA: TGTGCCAGCAGCTTGGGGGGAGACTATGGCTACACCTTC. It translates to CASSLGGDYGYTF.

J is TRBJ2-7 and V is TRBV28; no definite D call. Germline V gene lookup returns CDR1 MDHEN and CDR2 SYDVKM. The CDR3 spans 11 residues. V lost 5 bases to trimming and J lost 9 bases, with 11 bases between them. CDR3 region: CASSQSVGQYF. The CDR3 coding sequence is TGTGCCAGCAGTCAGTCGGTGGGGCAGTACTTC.

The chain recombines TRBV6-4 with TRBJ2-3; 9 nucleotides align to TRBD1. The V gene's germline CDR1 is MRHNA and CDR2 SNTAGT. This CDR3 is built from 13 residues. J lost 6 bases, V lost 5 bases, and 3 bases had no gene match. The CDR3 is CASSRDREDTQYF. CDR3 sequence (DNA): TGTGCCAGCAGTCGGGACAGGGAGGATACGCAGTATTTT.

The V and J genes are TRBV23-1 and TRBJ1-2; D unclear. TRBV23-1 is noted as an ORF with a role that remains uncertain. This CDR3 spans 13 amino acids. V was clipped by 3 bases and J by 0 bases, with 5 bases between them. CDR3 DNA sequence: TGCGCCAGCAGTCAGGGCGCTAACTATGGCTACACCTTC. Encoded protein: CASSQGANYGYTF.

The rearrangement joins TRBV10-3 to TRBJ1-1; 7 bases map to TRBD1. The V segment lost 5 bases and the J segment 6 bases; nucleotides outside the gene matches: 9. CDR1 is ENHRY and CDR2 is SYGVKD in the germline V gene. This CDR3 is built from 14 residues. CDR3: CAISSVGGQPEAFF. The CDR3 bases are TGTGCCATCAGTTCGGTGGGGGGACAGCCTGAAGCTTTCTTT.

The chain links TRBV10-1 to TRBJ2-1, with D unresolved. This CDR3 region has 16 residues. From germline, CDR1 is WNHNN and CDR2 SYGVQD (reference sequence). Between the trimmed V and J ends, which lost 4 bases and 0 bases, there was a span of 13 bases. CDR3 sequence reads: CASSVVTVYSYNEQFF. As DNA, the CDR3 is TGCGCCAGCAGTGTTGTTACGGTCTACTCCTACAATGAGCAGTTCTTC.